The present T cell receptor (beta chain) was sequenced within a study of T cells after yellow fever vaccination. Overall study context: Libraries from low-cell-number fractions were prepared with the SMART-Seq v4 Ultra Low Input RNA kit.

Researchers made TCR cDNA using 5'RACE template switching, and this step added a universal primer site and UMIs. TCRdb itself ran the 5' RACE reads through MiXCR, one entry per CDR3 protein. The sample yields 230,000 or so distinct CDR3 sequences, around 6.7% seen once. CDR3 length: 15 residues. CDR1 and CDR2 from the germline V gene are SGHNT and YYREEE (reference sequence). Trimming left V 4 bases short and J 0 bases short, with 11 bases between. Study results and limitations: Clones that expanded after primary vaccination mostly reappeared after the booster (less than 98% CD4, around 87% CD8). Clonotype sharing between CD4 and CD8 compartments was small.

There are many counts of this clonotype. Its specificity is unknown. The source is a man aged 30 to 45 who received the YFV17D yellow fever vaccine. The sequencing here drew on CD4+ T cells sorted from PBMCs, taken on the day of the yellow fever booster vaccination. This chain uses TRBV5-4 with TRBJ2-1, with D hard to call. CDR3 coding DNA: TGTGCCAGCAGCCTGACTGTGAGCTCCTACAATGAGCAGTTCTTC. Its translation is CASSLTVSSYNEQFF.